These 23 T cell receptor beta chains originate from one sample sequenced in a study of shared clonotypes between healthy human individuals. CD45RO-negative cells were positively selected for CCR7, leaving out terminally differentiated effector memory CD45RA+ cells. TCRdb keeps only in-frame clones here, not all; method: immunoSEQ multiplex PCR. This table has just over 2,000,000 clones, less than 95% appearing once. What was sequenced was naive CD8+ T cells sorted from blood. Source of these receptors: a man aged 18 to 35 in good health.

The chain combines TRBV5-6 with TRBJ2-7, with 7 bases fitting TRBD1. J lost 3 bases, V lost 3 bases, and 6 bases had no gene match. The CDR3 consists of 14 residues. Germline V lookup: CDR1 SGHDT, CDR2 YYEEEE. CDR3 region: CASSSGTELYEQYF. The CDR3 bases are TGTGCCAGCAGCTCCGGGACAGAACTCTACGAGCAGTACTTC.

The CDR3 DNA reads as TGTGCCAGCAGCGACCGGGACAGGGGGCCAACCGGGGAGCTGTTTTTT. Translated: CASSDRDRGPTGELFF. This sequence joins TRBV11-2 and TRBJ2-2, with 12 bases fitting TRBD1. CDR1 SGHAT and CDR2 FQNNGV come from the germline V gene. The CDR3 sequence is 16 residues long. After removal of 5 bases from V and 5 bases from J, the junction contained 6 bases not matched to a gene.

This chain joins TRBV21-1 and TRBJ1-5. TRBV21-1 represents a pseudogene. The CDR3 has 16 amino acids. The CDR3 nucleotides read TGTGCCAGCAGCAAAAAAGCGACCCCGGGCAATCAGCCCCAGCATTTT. This sequence encodes CASSKKATPGNQPQHF.

Of note for this clone: This specimen includes other DNA sequences encoding the same CDR3. The chain links TRBV27 to TRBJ2-3; tentatively, D is TRBD1 (5 bases). The length of the CDR3 is 14 residues. V was cut by 2 bases and J by 1 base, with 7 bases left in between. Germline CDR1 MNHEY, CDR2 SMNVEV (reference sequence). CDR3 in DNA: TGTGCCAGCAGTTTAGGGGCCGGCACAGATACGCAGTATTTT. Translating it yields CASSLGAGTDTQYF.

J is TRBJ1-2 and V is TRBV7-9; TRBD1 might be the D (6 bases). Trimming pared 5 bases from V and 2 bases from J, leaving 15 bases between. Germline loops: CDR1 SEHNR, CDR2 FQNEAQ (reference sequence). The CDR3 covers 15 residues. CDR3 loop: CASSAQQGWNYGYTF. CDR3 DNA: TGTGCCAGCAGCGCCCAACAGGGTTGGAACTATGGCTACACCTTC.

V and J are TRBV29-1 and TRBJ1-4; a possible D gene is TRBD1 (5 bases). Germline values: CDR1 SQVTM, CDR2 ANQGSEA. Trimming shortened V by 4 bases and J by 2 bases, and 17 bases separated the two germline ends. This CDR3 is 16 amino acids long. The CDR3 sequence: CSVGGTPGFTNEKLFF. In DNA, the CDR3 is TGCAGCGTTGGGGGCACTCCAGGATTCACTAATGAAAAACTGTTTTTT.

The V call is TRBV5-1, the J call TRBJ2-7, with TRBD1 matching 8 bases. V dropped 4 bases and J dropped 6; count of bases not matched to a gene: 21. The germline V gene has CDR1 SGHRS and CDR2 YFSETQ. This CDR3 contains 18 residues. The CDR3 DNA is TGCGCCAGCAGCCTAGCGACAGGGGTGAGGGAGATTATGTGCGAGCAGTACTTC. Encoded protein: CASSLATGVREIMCEQYF. Full variable domain (remainder filled in from reference TRBV5-1 and TRBJ2-7): KAGVTQTPRYLIKTRGQQVTLSCSPISGHRSVSWYQQTPGQGLQFLFEYFSETQRNKGNFPGRFSGRQFSNSRSEMNVSTLELGDSALYLCASSLATGVREIMCEQYFGPGTRLTVT.

V gene TRBV6-4 combines with J gene TRBJ1-2; D perhaps matches TRBD1 (6 bases). V was trimmed by 0 bases and J by 5 bases, leaving 10 bases between them. This CDR3 is 14 amino acids long. CDR1 is MRHNA and CDR2 is SNTAGT in the germline V gene. CDR3 coding DNA: TGTGCCAGCAGTGACTCGTACAGGGAATATGGCTACACCTTC. Its translation: CASSDSYREYGYTF.

The chain links TRBV4-3 to TRBJ2-5; D is perhaps TRBD1 (6 bases). Germline V gene data show CDR1 as LGHNA and CDR2 as YSLEER. The CDR3 covers 14 residues. The V end lost 3 bases, the J end lost 3 bases, and 11 bases lay between the germline ends. The CDR3 spells CASSQIQGKETQYF. CDR3 bases: TGCGCCAGCAGCCAGATACAGGGTAAAGAGACCCAGTACTTC.

The chain recombines TRBV9 with TRBJ1-6; TRBD1 aligns across 10 bases. Germline CDR1 SGDLS, CDR2 YYNGEE. The CDR3 covers 16 residues. The V and J ends lost 0 bases and 6 bases, in that order; junction bases with no gene match: 3. The CDR3 region is CASSVAGTGVNSPLHF. CDR3 sequence (DNA): TGTGCCAGCAGCGTAGCCGGGACAGGGGTTAATTCACCCCTCCACTTT.

CDR3 DNA sequence: TGTGCCAGCTCACCGACAGGGGGCGTTGATTCACCCCTCCACTTT. This translates into CASSPTGGVDSPLHF. The chain joins TRBV18 to TRBJ1-6, with 10 bases that match TRBD1. The V segment lost 3 bases and the J segment 8 bases; nucleotides outside the gene matches: 4. CDR1 KGHSH and CDR2 LQKENI come from the germline V gene. The CDR3 is 15 residues long.

Only a few counts were recorded for this clone. The chain uses TRBV6-5 and TRBJ2-7; the D gene is possibly TRBD1 (6 bases). Looked up from germline, CDR1 is MNHEY and CDR2 is SVGAGI. The CDR3 sequence is 14 residues long. V lost 0 bases to trimming and J lost 5 bases, with 11 bases between them. CDR3 DNA sequence: TGTGCCAGCAGTTACTCGATTCAGGGGCACGAGCAGTACTTC. It specifies CASSYSIQGHEQYF.

V and J are TRBV19 and TRBJ2-7; 9 nucleotides align to TRBD1. This CDR3 spans 13 amino acids. CDR1 LNHDA and CDR2 SQIVND come from the germline V gene (reference sequence). V shed 5 bases and J 7 bases; nucleotides not matched to a gene: 6. The CDR3 protein is CASSVQGAGEQYF. The CDR3 DNA reads as TGTGCCAGTAGTGTACAGGGGGCGGGTGAGCAGTACTTC.

J is TRBJ1-3 and V is TRBV4-3; 8 bases are a match to TRBD1. CDR3 length: 14 amino acids. J was trimmed by 4 bases and V by 5 bases; bases with no gene match: 4. Germline V gene lookup returns CDR1 LGHNA and CDR2 YSLEER. CDR3 loop: CASSSQGVGNTIYF. The CDR3, as DNA: TGCGCCAGCAGCTCACAGGGGGTCGGAAACACCATATATTTT.

This clone is a singleton in its sample. The chain recombines TRBV4-1 with TRBJ2-1; D gene uncertain. Germline lookup yields CDR1 MGHRA and CDR2 YSYEKL. This CDR3 has 15 amino acids. Between the trimmed V and J ends, which lost 1 base and 7 bases, there was a span of 14 bases. CDR3 protein: CASSQALPQANEQFF. DNA for the CDR3: TGCGCCAGCAGCCAAGCCCTGCCCCAGGCTAATGAGCAGTTCTTC.

The V gene is TRBV11-3, the J gene TRBJ2-1; TRBD1 or TRBD2 may be the D gene (5 bases each). Germline V gene lookup returns CDR1 SGHNT and CDR2 YENEEA. Between the trimmed V and J ends, which lost 5 bases and 5 bases, there was a span of 10 bases. This CDR3 contains 13 residues. This chain's CDR3 is CASSPGTNNEQFF. The CDR3, as DNA: TGTGCCAGCAGCCCCGGGACGAACAATGAGCAGTTCTTC.

V and J are TRBV6-5 and TRBJ1-2; D is undetermined. V dropped 8 bases and J dropped 4 bases, with 14 bases sitting between them. The germline V gene has CDR1 MNHEY and CDR2 SVGAGI. The CDR3 is 13 residues long. The CDR3 region is CASLEAEPYGYTF. The DNA of the CDR3 is TGTGCCAGCTTGGAAGCAGAACCCTATGGCTACACCTTC.

The chain is built from TRBV6-5 and TRBJ1-1, with D hard to call. The CDR3 runs to 13 residues. The V end lost 6 bases, the J end lost 1 base, and 9 bases lay between the germline ends. Per germline, CDR1 MNHEY and CDR2 SVGAGI. Here the CDR3 DNA reads TGTGCCAGCAGCCCTTGGGGGAACACTGAAGCTTTCTTT. Translation gives CASSPWGNTEAFF.

This clone was picked up one time. The chain uses TRBV7-9 and TRBJ2-5; TRBD1 agrees at 7 bases. CDR1 and CDR2 from the germline V gene are SEHNR and FQNEAQ (reference sequence). V lost 0 bases and J lost 1; bases outside the gene matches: 5. This CDR3 is 16 amino acids long. The CDR3 reads CASSLALRDSQETQYF. CDR3 sequence (DNA): TGTGCCAGCAGCTTAGCCCTACGGGACAGCCAAGAGACCCAGTACTTC.

The chain has TRBV14 and TRBJ1-1, with D perhaps matching TRBD1 (5 bases). CDR3 length: 14 amino acids. The germline V gene encodes CDR1 SGHDN and CDR2 FVKESK. Between the trimmed V and J ends, which lost 0 bases and 4 bases, there was a span of 9 bases. The CDR3 loop reads CASSQEAGSTEAFF. In nucleotides, the CDR3 is TGTGCCAGCAGCCAAGAAGCAGGGAGCACTGAAGCTTTCTTT.

J is TRBJ2-7 and V is TRBV7-9; 7 bases are shared with TRBD2. V trimming: 4 bases; J trimming: 4 bases; junction bases outside the gene matches: 10. Per the germline V gene, CDR1 is SEHNR and CDR2 is FQNEAQ (reference sequence). The CDR3 length is 15 residues. The CDR3 protein is CASSSPGLYSYEQYF. DNA for the CDR3: TGTGCCAGCAGCTCGCCGGGACTATACTCGTACGAGCAGTACTTC.

This sequence joins TRBV25-1 and TRBJ2-4, with TRBD2 as a possible D gene (6 bases). Trimming left V 3 bases short and J 1 base short, with 13 bases between. This CDR3 is built from 16 residues. Per germline, CDR1 MGHDK and CDR2 SYGVNS. The CDR3 region is CASSDPRGLAKNIQYF. The CDR3 DNA reads as TGTGCCAGCAGTGATCCTCGGGGACTGGCCAAAAACATTCAGTACTTC. Looking up the rest from reference TRBV25-1 and TRBJ2-4 gives the full variable domain: EADIYQTPRYLVIGTGKKITLECSQTMGHDKMYWYQQDPGMELHLIHYSYGVNSTEKGDLSSESTVSRIRTEHFPLTLESARPSHTSQYLCASSDPRGLAKNIQYFGAGTRLSVL.

Only a few counts were recorded for this clone. CDR3 loop: CASSPGGHTEAFF. In nucleotides, the CDR3 is TGTGCCAGCAGTCCAGGGGGCCACACTGAAGCTTTCTTT. V gene TRBV2 combines with J gene TRBJ1-1, with 8 nucleotides matching TRBD1. This CDR3 region has 13 residues. Trimming removed 5 bases from V and 3 bases from J; junction bases left unmatched: 2. Germline CDR1 is SNHLY and CDR2 is FYNNEI.